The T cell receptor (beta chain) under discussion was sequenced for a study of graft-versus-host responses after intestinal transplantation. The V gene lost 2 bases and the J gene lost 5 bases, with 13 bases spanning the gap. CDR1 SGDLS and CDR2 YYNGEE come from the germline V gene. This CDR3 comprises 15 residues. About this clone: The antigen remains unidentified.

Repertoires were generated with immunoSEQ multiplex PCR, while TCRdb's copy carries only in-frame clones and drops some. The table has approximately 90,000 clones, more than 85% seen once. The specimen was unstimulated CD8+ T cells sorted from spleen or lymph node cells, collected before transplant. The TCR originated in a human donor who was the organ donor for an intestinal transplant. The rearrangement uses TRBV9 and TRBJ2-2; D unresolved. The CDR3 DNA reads TGTGCCAGCAGCGTGTCCGAGTACGTTACCGGGGAGCTGTTTTTT. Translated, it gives CASSVSEYVTGELFF.